The 22 T cell receptor beta chains listed next were all sequenced from one sample in a study of T cells in Graves' hyperthyroidism and ophthalmopathy. Amplified TCR beta CDR3 regions derived from RNA transcripts. The HTBI primer set drove a first-round RT-PCR of the TCR CDR3. TCRdb re-called the multiplex PCR reads with MiXCR, one entry per CDR3 protein. The sample shows almost 600,000 distinct CDR3 sequences, 11% to 15% of them seen only once. Sequencing input: blood. The receptors here all came from a woman in her thirties with Graves' hyperthyroidism that later progressed to Graves' ophthalmopathy.

The sample holds many counts of this clonotype. The chain uses TRBV20-1 and TRBJ2-2; no clear D gene. The CDR3 totals 15 residues. Germline V gives CDR1 DFQATT, CDR2 SNEGSKA (reference sequence). V was trimmed by 0 bases and J by 4 bases, leaving 12 bases between them. The CDR3 DNA reads TGCAGTGCTAGAGACTCGGTCTCGGGCACCGGGGAGCTGTTTTTT. Its protein is CSARDSVSGTGELFF.

The rearrangement joins TRBV19 to TRBJ1-5; D may be TRBD1 (6 bases). V was clipped by 3 bases and J by 2 bases, with 11 bases between them. The CDR3 spans 15 residues. CDR1 and CDR2 (germline): LNHDA, SQIVND (reference sequence). The CDR3, as DNA: TGTGCCAGTAGTATGGGACAAATAGGCAATCAGCCCCAGCATTTT. This encodes CASSMGQIGNQPQHF.

This clonotype was seen at least ten times. The rearrangement links TRBV10-2 to TRBJ2-1; 10 bases line up with TRBD2. From germline, CDR1 is WSHSY and CDR2 SAAADI. J gave up 9 bases and V 10 bases, and 12 bases lay outside the gene matches. This CDR3 has 14 residues. CDR3 in DNA: TGCGCCATTACGAGCGGGAGGGCCGGTAGTGAGCAGTTCTTC. Translated: CAITSGRAGSEQFF.

This clonotype has a count of ten or more. The chain couples TRBV12-5 to TRBJ1-5, with D uncertain. The V end lost 2 bases, the J end lost 9 bases, and 5 bases lay between the germline ends. Germline V gene lookup returns CDR1 LGHNT and CDR2 FRNRAP. This CDR3 spans 11 amino acids. The CDR3 DNA reads TGTGCTAGTGGTTTGAGTGGGCCCCAGCATTTT. As protein: CASGLSGPQHF.

The J gene is TRBJ2-7, the V gene TRBV28; TRBD1 agrees at 9 bases. Germline V lookup: CDR1 MDHEN, CDR2 SYDVKM. The CDR3 runs 15 residues. The trim removed 5 bases at V and 4 bases at J, leaving 9 bases unmatched. CDR3 nucleotides: TGTGCCAGCAGTCCCCGGACAGGGGCGACTTACGAGCAGTACTTC. Translated: CASSPRTGATYEQYF.

This clonotype was counted only a few times. This chain uses TRBV27 with TRBJ1-3, with 7 positions matching TRBD1. Trimming removed 5 bases from V and 3 bases from J; junction bases left unmatched: 7. The CDR3 extends over 15 amino acids. The germline gives CDR1 MNHEY, CDR2 SMNVEV (reference sequence). CDR3 coding DNA: TGTGCCAGCAGTAGAGTAGCAGGGGGTGGAAACACCATATATTTT. The encoded protein is CASSRVAGGGNTIYF.

This clonotype has a handful of counts. The rearrangement uses TRBV7-8 and TRBJ2-7; 9 bases are a match to TRBD2. The CDR3 runs to 15 residues. V was pared by 11 bases and J by 4 bases, with 15 bases of the junction left unmatched. Germline V gene sequence: CDR1 SGHVS, CDR2 FQNEAQ. The CDR3 region is CACELFSGSAYEQYF. The CDR3 DNA sequence: TGTGCCTGCGAACTATTTAGCGGGAGTGCGTACGAGCAGTACTTC.

Remarks on this clonotype: It may be a read error: a sequence one base away is much more abundant. The V call is TRBV7-9, the J call TRBJ1-1, with D perhaps TRBD1 (6 bases). Germline-derived CDR1 and CDR2 are SEHNR and FQNEAQ (reference sequence). V shed 6 bases and J shed 1 base, with 15 bases lying between them. This CDR3 comprises 15 residues. The CDR3 coding sequence is TGTGCCAGCAGATTATTCTCGGGACAGAACACTGAAGCTTTCTTT. Its protein is CASRLFSGQNTEAFF.

This clonotype was detected a few times. The J gene is TRBJ1-2, the V gene TRBV5-5; D remains unclear. The CDR3 has 15 residues. V was shortened by 2 bases and J by 3 bases, with 14 bases between the two germline ends. Germline CDR1 and CDR2: SGHKS and YYEKEE (reference sequence). The CDR3 loop reads CASSLWAGSDYGYTF. CDR3 coding DNA: TGTGCCAGCAGCTTATGGGCAGGTAGTGACTATGGCTACACCTTC.

This clonotype was counted at least ten times. J is TRBJ2-5 and V is TRBV20-1; 13 nucleotides align to TRBD2. Germline lookup yields CDR1 DFQATT and CDR2 SNEGSKA (reference sequence). The ends lost 5 bases at V and 5 bases at J; junction bases unmatched: 8. This CDR3 contains 15 residues. The CDR3 protein is CSARLAGGLGETQYF. The CDR3 DNA reads TGCAGTGCTCGACTAGCGGGAGGTTTGGGGGAGACCCAGTACTTC.

This clonotype was recorded at least ten times. This rearrangement joins TRBV9 to TRBJ1-6; the D is unclear. V dropped 3 bases and J dropped 1 base, with 5 bases sitting between them. Per germline, CDR1 SGDLS and CDR2 YYNGEE. The CDR3 covers 14 residues. The CDR3 protein is CASSGKSYNSPLHF. CDR3 in DNA: TGTGCCAGCAGCGGTAAATCCTATAATTCACCCCTCCACTTT.

This clonotype turned up a few times. The chain joins TRBV6-5 to TRBJ1-1; a weak D match, TRBD1 (6 bases). Germline assignment: CDR1 MNHEY and CDR2 SVGAGI. V was clipped by 1 base and J by 1 base, with 10 bases between them. CDR3 size: 15 residues. The CDR3 sequence: CASSYWATGNTEAFF. The CDR3 DNA sequence: TGTGCCAGCAGTTACTGGGCGACAGGGAACACTGAAGCTTTCTTT.

This clonotype was detected many times. The genes are TRBV20-1 and TRBJ1-1; tentatively, D is TRBD1 (5 bases). Trimming stripped 5 bases from V and 3 bases from J, with 16 bases between. Germline assignment: CDR1 DFQATT and CDR2 SNEGSKA (reference sequence). The CDR3 loop spans 14 amino acids. The CDR3 spells CSAGGGSRDTEAFF. CDR3 DNA: TGCAGTGCTGGGGGGGGGTCAAGAGACACTGAAGCTTTCTTT.

This chain links TRBV27 with TRBJ1-5; no clear D. V was shortened by 5 bases and J by 9 bases, with 8 bases between the two germline ends. Germline values: CDR1 MNHEY, CDR2 SMNVEV (reference sequence). This CDR3 is built from 11 residues. In DNA form, the CDR3 reads TGTGCCAGCAGTCTAGTCTCGCCCCAGCATTTT. It yields the protein CASSLVSPQHF.

This rearrangement joins TRBV2 to TRBJ2-1; TRBD1 agrees at 12 bases. CDR3 length: 16 amino acids. Per germline, CDR1 SNHLY and CDR2 FYNNEI. Unmatched junction bases numbered 11, after V lost 5 bases and J lost 9 bases. In nucleotides, the CDR3 is TGTGCCAGCAGTCTCCGGGACAGGGGGCCCTACCGTGAGCAGTTCTTC. Translation: CASSLRDRGPYREQFF. The entire variable domain, with the rest obtained from reference TRBV2 and TRBJ2-1, is as follows: EPEVTQTPSHQVTQMGQEVILRCVPISNHLYFYWYRQILGQKVEFLVSFYNNEISEKSEIFDDQFSVERPDGSNFTLKIRSTKLEDSAMYFCASSLRDRGPYREQFFGPGTRLTVL.

This clonotype was seen a few times. The chain couples TRBV12-3 or TRBV12-4 to TRBJ2-3; no clear D. This CDR3 spans 16 amino acids. With 3 bases removed from V and 2 bases from J, the gap between germline ends came to 15 bases. CDR3 nucleotide sequence: TGTGCCAGCAGTTTGTGGGCCGTTGAACTCACAGATACGCAGTATTTT. Protein sequence: CASSLWAVELTDTQYF.

The chain uses TRBV6-1 and TRBJ1-2; D remains unclear. Trimming shortened V by 5 bases and J by 5 bases, and 21 bases separated the two germline ends. This CDR3 has 16 residues. Germline lookup yields CDR1 MNHNS and CDR2 SASEGT. This CDR3 is CASSIGPHPVPYGYTF. CDR3 nucleotide sequence: TGTGCCAGCAGTATCGGGCCACATCCAGTCCCTTATGGCTACACCTTC.

Many counts were recorded for this clonotype. This rearrangement joins TRBV2 to TRBJ2-3; possibly TRBD1 for D (6 bases). V was clipped by 5 bases and J by 6 bases, with 15 bases between them. This CDR3 is 14 amino acids long. Germline CDR1 and CDR2: SNHLY and FYNNEI. In DNA form, the CDR3 reads TGTGCCAGCAGTTACGCCCAGGGGCGCGATACGCAGTATTTT. This codes for CASSYAQGRDTQYF.

This clonotype was seen only a few times. The gene calls are TRBV12-3 or TRBV12-4 and TRBJ1-1; D ambiguous. This CDR3 contains 13 residues. Trimming took 5 bases from V and 3 from J, leaving 10 bases between them. The CDR3 region is CASSPQVYTEAFF. DNA of the CDR3: TGTGCCAGCAGTCCCCAGGTTTACACTGAAGCTTTCTTT.

The sample holds many counts of this clonotype. The chain is built from TRBV12-3 or TRBV12-4 and TRBJ2-7, with 10 bases matching TRBD2. V was clipped by 7 bases and J by 5 bases; unmatched bases: 17. This CDR3 is 17 amino acids long. The CDR3 DNA reads TGTGCCAGCACCCCTGGGTATAGCGGGACTAGCGCCAACGAGCAGTACTTC. Encoded protein: CASTPGYSGTSANEQYF.

This clonotype was counted many times. The chain uses TRBV12-3 or TRBV12-4 and TRBJ1-6; maybe TRBD1 (5 bases). This CDR3 has 16 amino acids. Trimming stripped 6 bases from V and 4 bases from J, with 16 bases between. In DNA form, the CDR3 reads TGTGCCAGCAGCACCGGTGACAGAGGGTATAATTCACCCCTCCACTTT. Residues: CASSTGDRGYNSPLHF.

In its sample, this clonotype was seen many times. The CDR3 nucleotides are TGTGCCAGCAGTTCCGGGGTCTATAGCAATCAGCCCCAGCATTTT. It specifies CASSSGVYSNQPQHF. The chain uses TRBV27 and TRBJ1-5; D gene unclear. The V end was cut by 4 bases, the J end by 0 bases, with 10 bases between. Germline V gene lookup returns CDR1 MNHEY and CDR2 SMNVEV (reference sequence). The length of the CDR3 is 15 residues.